This TCR beta chain was identified during a study of T cells in Graves' hyperthyroidism and ophthalmopathy. Study-level points and caveats: Among clonotypes expanded in thyroid above 0.001, most were also found in blood. Onset of ophthalmopathy came a median about 6.5 months after the model predicted it.

This clonotype was recorded a few times. Its cognate antigen is unknown. The V segment lost 6 bases and the J segment 2 bases; nucleotides outside the gene matches: 3. Germline CDR1 and CDR2: PRHDT and FYEKMQ (reference sequence). CDR3 length equals 13 residues. Amplification of TCR beta CDR3 regions used RNA as the template. First-round RT-PCR with HTBI primers amplified the TCR CDR3 region. TCRdb itself ran the multiplex PCR reads through MiXCR, one entry per CDR3 protein. Here the sample spans about 700,000 distinct CDR3 sequences, about 45% being singletons. The chain combines TRBV13 with TRBJ2-7; TRBD1 matches at 8 bases. Sequenced: peripheral blood or thyroid tissue (not recorded which). The source is an adult man with Graves' disease, either hyperthyroidism or ophthalmopathy (not recorded which). The CDR3 reads CASRLGQAYEQYF. CDR3 in DNA: TGTGCCAGCAGACTGGGACAGGCCTACGAGCAGTACTTC. The full variable domain, in which reference TRBV13 and TRBJ2-7 provide the parts outside the CDR3, is AAGVIQSPRHLIKEKRETATLKCYPIPRHDTVYWYQQGPGQDPQFLISFYEKMQSDKGSIPDRFSAQQFSDYHSELNMSSLELGDSALYFCASRLGQAYEQYFGPGTRLTVT.